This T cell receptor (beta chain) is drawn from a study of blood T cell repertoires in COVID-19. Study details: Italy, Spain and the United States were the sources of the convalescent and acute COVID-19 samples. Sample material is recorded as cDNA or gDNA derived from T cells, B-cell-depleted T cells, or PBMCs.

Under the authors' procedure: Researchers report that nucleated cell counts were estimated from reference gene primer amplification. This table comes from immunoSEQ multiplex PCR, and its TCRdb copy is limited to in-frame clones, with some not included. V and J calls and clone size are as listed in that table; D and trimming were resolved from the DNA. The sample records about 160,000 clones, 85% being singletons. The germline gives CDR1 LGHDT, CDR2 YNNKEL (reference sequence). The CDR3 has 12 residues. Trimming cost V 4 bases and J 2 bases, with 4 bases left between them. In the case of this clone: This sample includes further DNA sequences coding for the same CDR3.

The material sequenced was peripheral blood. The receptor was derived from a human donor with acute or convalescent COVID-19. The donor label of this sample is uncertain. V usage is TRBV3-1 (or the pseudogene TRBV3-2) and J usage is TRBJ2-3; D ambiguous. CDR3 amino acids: CASSPSTDTQYF. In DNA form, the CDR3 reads TGTGCCAGCAGCCCCTCCACAGATACGCAGTATTTT.